These T cell receptor beta chains were read from a single sample in a study of cytomegalovirus exposure and HLA in healthy donors. Only in-frame clones appear in the TCRdb table, and some are missing; sequencing was by immunoSEQ multiplex PCR. The repertoire consists of some 180,000 clones, with around 80% occurring once and the leading ten covering around 1.2%. Source material: PBMCs. The receptors were gathered from a woman between 25 and 40 years old in good health and CMV-seronegative. Both conserved end residues are part of each CDR3. D genes are given only for firm matches. Where a row states a size, it is once, few, many or the class of an expanded clone; other rows omit it.

D gene,J gene,CDR3 length,clone size,V gene,CDR3 protein,CDR3 DNA
.,TRBJ1-3,16,few,TRBV4-2,CASSQDGGISGNTIYF,TGTGCCAGCAGCCAAGACGGGGGGATAAGTGGAAACACCATATATTTT
.,TRBJ2-7,14,.,TRBV5-6,CASSLGQNPYEQYF,TGTGCCAGCAGCTTGGGACAAAACCCTTACGAGCAGTACTTC
.,TRBJ1-1,13,.,TRBV6-6,CASSRGGFTEAFF,TGTGCCAGCAGCAGGGGTGGATTCACTGAAGCTTTCTTT
.,TRBJ1-2,12,.,TRBV28,CATGRQGYGYTF,TGTGCCACCGGGAGGCAGGGCTATGGCTACACCTTC
TRBD1,TRBJ1-2,13,.,TRBV5-4,CASSLVGGDGYTF,TGTGCCAGCAGCTTGGTAGGGGGCGATGGCTACACCTTC
.,TRBJ2-7,12,.,TRBV6-5,CASSGRGSEQYF,TGTGCCAGCAGCGGACGGGGAAGCGAGCAGTACTTC
TRBD1,TRBJ2-2,17,.,TRBV7-9,CATKAQGQGVSGGELFF,TGTGCCACCAAGGCCCAGGGACAGGGGGTTTCTGGCGGGGAGCTGTTTTTT
TRBD1,TRBJ2-6,18,.,TRBV19,CASSKTGPSLSGANVLTF,TGTGCCAGTAGTAAGACAGGGCCCTCTCTCTCTGGGGCCAACGTCCTGACTTTC
.,TRBJ1-3,15,.,TRBV5-1,CASSVGEVSGNTIYF,TGCGCCAGCAGCGTAGGAGAAGTCTCTGGAAACACCATATATTTT
.,TRBJ2-7,13,few,TRBV11-2,CASSLSPAYEQYF,TGTGCCAGCAGCTTAAGCCCGGCCTACGAGCAGTACTTC
TRBD1,TRBJ2-7,15,once,TRBV6-5,CASSRQGPAYYEQYF,TGTGCCAGCAGTCGACAGGGTCCTGCGTATTACGAGCAGTACTTC
.,TRBJ1-1,13,.,TRBV30,CAWSDGRDTEAFF,TGTGCCTGGAGTGACGGGCGGGACACTGAAGCTTTCTTT
.,TRBJ1-1,14,.,TRBV5-6,CASSLDGMNTEAFF,TGTGCCAGCAGCTTGGACGGGATGAACACTGAAGCTTTCTTT
.,TRBJ1-4,15,.,TRBV5-1,CASSSLSGEGEKLFF,TGCGCCAGCAGCTCCTTATCAGGGGAGGGTGAAAAACTGTTTTTT
TRBD1,TRBJ1-1,16,.,TRBV12-5,CASGLGAEGANTEAFF,TGTGCTAGTGGTTTGGGGGCCGAGGGGGCGAACACTGAAGCTTTCTTT
TRBD2,TRBJ2-7,15,.,TRBV11-2,CASSLEVPGGHEQYF,TGTGCCAGCAGCTTAGAAGTTCCGGGAGGGCACGAGCAGTACTTC
.,TRBJ2-7,12,many,TRBV5-4,CASSLKTNEQYF,TGTGCCAGCAGCTTGAAGACTAACGAGCAGTACTTC
.,TRBJ2-3,16,.,TRBV25-1,CASSSPGQTMSQTQYF,TGTGCCAGCAGCTCCCCAGGACAAACTATGTCACAGACGCAGTATTTT
TRBD1,TRBJ1-5,16,.,TRBV2,CASSDDRGFKDQPQHF,TGTGCCAGCAGTGACGACAGGGGCTTTAAAGATCAGCCCCAGCATTTT
TRBD2,TRBJ2-1,17,.,TRBV4-2,CASSRSQSGSSYNEQFF,TGTGCCAGCAGCCGGTCCCAGAGCGGGAGCTCCTACAATGAGCAGTTCTTC
TRBD1,TRBJ1-2,16,.,TRBV7-9,CASSPWDSPPNYGYTF,TGTGCCAGCAGCCCTTGGGACAGTCCTCCTAACTATGGCTACACCTTC
TRBD1,TRBJ1-5,14,few,TRBV19,CASTPDRVNQPQHF,TGTGCCAGTACCCCGGACAGGGTGAATCAGCCCCAGCATTTT
TRBD1,TRBJ1-5,16,.,TRBV19,CASTPLGTGGNQPQHF,TGTGCCAGTACCCCACTAGGGACAGGGGGGAATCAGCCCCAGCATTTT
.,TRBJ1-2,13,.,TRBV5-1,CASSAEGVYGYTF,TGCGCCAGCAGCGCCGAGGGGGTCTATGGCTACACCTTC
.,TRBJ2-7,15,.,TRBV2,CASSLALISSYEQYF,TGTGCCAGCAGCCTAGCCCTAATTAGCTCCTACGAGCAGTACTTC
TRBD2,TRBJ2-1,17,.,TRBV9,CASSVVPGTSGSNEQFF,TGTGCCAGCAGCGTCGTCCCCGGGACTAGCGGGAGTAATGAGCAGTTCTTC
.,TRBJ1-1,13,.,TRBV5-1,CASSFMANTEAFF,TGCGCCAGCAGCTTCATGGCGAACACTGAAGCTTTCTTT
.,TRBJ2-1,13,.,TRBV27,CASTQYQGNEQFF,TGTGCCAGCACCCAATATCAGGGCAATGAGCAGTTCTTC
.,TRBJ2-2,17,.,TRBV18,CASSPVGLVTNTGELFF,TGTGCCAGCTCACCAGTCGGGTTGGTAACGAACACCGGGGAGCTGTTTTTT
TRBD1,TRBJ2-7,16,.,TRBV10-3,CAISALVGQGAHEQYF,TGTGCCATCAGTGCTTTAGTTGGTCAGGGGGCCCACGAGCAGTACTTC
TRBD1,TRBJ2-3,15,.,TRBV25-1,CASSDRDRVTDTQYF,TGTGCCAGCAGCGACCGGGACAGGGTCACAGATACGCAGTATTTT
.,TRBJ1-4,15,.,TRBV7-9,CASSTRTELNEKLFF,TGTGCCAGCAGCACTCGGACAGAACTTAATGAAAAACTGTTTTTT
TRBD2,TRBJ2-7,14,once,TRBV13,CASSRTSGSYEQYF,TGTGCCAGCAGCCGGACTAGCGGGAGCTACGAGCAGTACTTC
.,TRBJ2-7,13,.,TRBV2,CASSEDIAYEQYF,TGTGCCAGCAGTGAAGACATCGCCTACGAGCAGTACTTC
TRBD2,TRBJ2-5,13,once,TRBV30,CAWSGAGVETQYF,TGTGCCTGGAGTGGAGCGGGAGTCGAGACCCAGTACTTC
.,TRBJ2-7,15,.,TRBV7-7,CASSLAPEGTGEQYF,TGTGCCAGCAGCTTAGCCCCCGAGGGAACTGGCGAGCAGTACTTC
.,TRBJ1-5,13,few,TRBV2,CASSQDISQPQHF,TGTGCCAGCAGTCAAGACATATCTCAGCCCCAGCATTTT
TRBD1,TRBJ1-3,12,.,TRBV29-1,CSVTGTGNTIYF,TGCAGCGTGACAGGGACTGGAAACACCATATATTTT
.,TRBJ2-7,15,.,TRBV4-1,CASSLTGSRAGEQYF,TGCGCCAGCAGCCTTACAGGGAGCAGGGCGGGCGAGCAGTACTTC
.,TRBJ2-7,12,few,TRBV7-9,CASSLRGYEQYF,TGTGCCAGCAGCTTAAGGGGTTACGAGCAGTACTTC
.,TRBJ1-2,12,.,TRBV28,CASNRGNYGYTF,TGTGCCAGCAATAGGGGTAACTATGGCTACACCTTC
.,TRBJ1-1,13,.,TRBV5-1,CASRGTTNTEAFF,TGCGCCAGCAGAGGGACTACGAACACTGAAGCTTTCTTT
TRBD1,TRBJ1-5,16,.,TRBV2,CASSAWGQGSNQPQHF,TGTGCCAGCAGTGCCTGGGGACAGGGTAGCAATCAGCCCCAGCATTTT
.,TRBJ1-3,13,few,TRBV18,CASANRSGNTIYF,TGTGCCAGCGCAAACAGGTCCGGAAACACCATATATTTT
TRBD2,TRBJ2-7,14,.,TRBV28,CASVPSGDSYEQYF,TGTGCCAGCGTCCCTAGCGGGGACTCCTACGAGCAGTACTTC
TRBD2,TRBJ2-1,16,.,TRBV6-6,CASSVSSGGSYNEQFF,TGTGCCAGCAGTGTTTCTAGCGGGGGCTCCTACAATGAGCAGTTCTTC
TRBD1,TRBJ1-6,15,.,TRBV19,CASKGQGAFESPLHF,TGTGCCAGTAAGGGACAGGGGGCTTTCGAGTCACCCCTCCACTTT
TRBD2,TRBJ2-5,15,.,TRBV9,CASSVGSTSGGTQYF,TGTGCCAGCAGCGTAGGTTCCACTAGCGGGGGAACCCAGTACTTC
.,TRBJ2-3,17,.,TRBV27,CASSLSTVLIGPDTQYF,TGTGCCAGCAGTTTATCCACAGTGTTAATAGGCCCAGATACGCAGTATTTT
.,TRBJ2-7,13,many,TRBV7-9,CASSFGQSYEQYF,TGTGCCAGCAGCTTTGGACAGTCGTACGAGCAGTACTTC